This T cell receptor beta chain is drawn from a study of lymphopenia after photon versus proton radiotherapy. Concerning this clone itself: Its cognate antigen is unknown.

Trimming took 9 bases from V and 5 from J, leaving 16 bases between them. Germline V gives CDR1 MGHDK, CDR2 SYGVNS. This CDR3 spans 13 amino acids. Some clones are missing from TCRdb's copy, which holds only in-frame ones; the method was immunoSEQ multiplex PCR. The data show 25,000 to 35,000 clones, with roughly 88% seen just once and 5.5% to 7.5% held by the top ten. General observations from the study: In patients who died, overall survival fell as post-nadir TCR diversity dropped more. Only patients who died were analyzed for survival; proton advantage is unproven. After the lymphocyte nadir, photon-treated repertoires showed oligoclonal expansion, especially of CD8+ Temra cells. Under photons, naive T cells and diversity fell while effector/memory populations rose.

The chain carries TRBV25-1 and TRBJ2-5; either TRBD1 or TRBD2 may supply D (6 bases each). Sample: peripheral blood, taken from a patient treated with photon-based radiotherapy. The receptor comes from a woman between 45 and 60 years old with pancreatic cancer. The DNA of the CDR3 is TGTGCCAGTCGGGGCGGGACACGGGAGACCCAGTACTTC. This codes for CASRGGTRETQYF.